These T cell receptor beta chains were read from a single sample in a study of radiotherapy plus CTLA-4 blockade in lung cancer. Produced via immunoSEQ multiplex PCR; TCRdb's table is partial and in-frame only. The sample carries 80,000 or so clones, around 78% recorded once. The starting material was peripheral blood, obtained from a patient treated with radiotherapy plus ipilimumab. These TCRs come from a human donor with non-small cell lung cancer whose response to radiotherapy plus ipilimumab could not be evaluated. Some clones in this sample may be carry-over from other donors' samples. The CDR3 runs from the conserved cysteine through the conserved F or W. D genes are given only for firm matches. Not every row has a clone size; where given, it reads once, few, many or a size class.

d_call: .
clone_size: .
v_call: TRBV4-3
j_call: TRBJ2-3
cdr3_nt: TGCGCCAGCAGCCAAAGGTCGGGACTGAGCACAGATACGCAGTATTTT
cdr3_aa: CASSQRSGLSTDTQYF

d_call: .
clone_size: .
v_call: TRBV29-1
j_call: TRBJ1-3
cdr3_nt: TGCAGCGTCGTCCGGGGGGCCAGCTCTGGAAACACCATATATTTT
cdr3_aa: CSVVRGASSGNTIYF

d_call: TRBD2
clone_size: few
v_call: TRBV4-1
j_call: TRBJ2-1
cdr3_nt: TGCGCCAGCAGCCAAGAAGGGAGACTGACCGGGACTAGCGGGAGGAGGGATGAGCAGTTCTTC
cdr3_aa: CASSQEGRLTGTSGRRDEQFF

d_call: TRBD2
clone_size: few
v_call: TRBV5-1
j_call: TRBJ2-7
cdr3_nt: TGCGCCAGCAGCTTGGCCGCGGGGGGCATCTACGAGCAGTACTTC
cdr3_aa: CASSLAAGGIYEQYF

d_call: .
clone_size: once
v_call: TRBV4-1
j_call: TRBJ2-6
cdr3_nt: TGCGCCAGCAGCCAAGAAACTAGGGGGGCCAACGTCCTGACTTTC
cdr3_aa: CASSQETRGANVLTF

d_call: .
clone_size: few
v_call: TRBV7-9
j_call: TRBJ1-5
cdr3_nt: TGTGCCAGCAGCTTCGAGGGTTCCTCTCAGCCCCAGCATTTT
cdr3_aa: CASSFEGSSQPQHF

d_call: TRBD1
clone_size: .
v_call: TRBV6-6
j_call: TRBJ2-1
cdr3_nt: TGTGCCAGCAGTCACAACAGGGGTGGGAATGAGCAGTTCTTC
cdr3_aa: CASSHNRGGNEQFF

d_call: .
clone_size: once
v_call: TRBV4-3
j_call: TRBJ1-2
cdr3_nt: TGCGCCAGCAGCCAAGATACAGGGCAGCACTATGGCTACACCTTC
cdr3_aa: CASSQDTGQHYGYTF

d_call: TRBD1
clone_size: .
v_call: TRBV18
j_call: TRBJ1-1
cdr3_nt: TGTGCCAGCTCACCGCAGACAGGGCTAAAAACTGAAGCTTTCTTT
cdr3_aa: CASSPQTGLKTEAFF

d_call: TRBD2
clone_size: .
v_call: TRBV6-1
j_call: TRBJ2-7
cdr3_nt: TGTGCCAGCCCCTCACTAGCGGGCTACGAGCAGTACTTC
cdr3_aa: CASPSLAGYEQYF

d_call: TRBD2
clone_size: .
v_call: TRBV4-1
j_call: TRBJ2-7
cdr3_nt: TGCGCCAGCAGCCAATCTAGCGGGGGGATCTACGAGCAGTACTTC
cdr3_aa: CASSQSSGGIYEQYF

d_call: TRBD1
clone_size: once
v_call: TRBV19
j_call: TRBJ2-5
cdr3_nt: TGTGCCAGTAGTGGAGGACAGGGATTTTGGGAGACCCAGTACTTC
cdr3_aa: CASSGGQGFWETQYF

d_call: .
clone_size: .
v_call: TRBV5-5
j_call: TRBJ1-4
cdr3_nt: TGTGCCAGCAGCCCCTGGGGGCAGGGCAGTTCCAGGAATGAAAAACTGTTTTTT
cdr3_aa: CASSPWGQGSSRNEKLFF

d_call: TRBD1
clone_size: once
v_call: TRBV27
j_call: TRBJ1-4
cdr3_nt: TGTGCCAGCAGCCCGACAGGGGCAGATGAAAAACTGTTTTTT
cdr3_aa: CASSPTGADEKLFF

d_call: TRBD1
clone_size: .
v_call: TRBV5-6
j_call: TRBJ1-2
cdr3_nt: TGTGCCAGCAGCTTGATTTCCGTGGGGACAGGGGACTATGGCTACACCTTC
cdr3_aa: CASSLISVGTGDYGYTF

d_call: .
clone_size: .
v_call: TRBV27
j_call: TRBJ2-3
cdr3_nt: TGTGCCAGCAGTTTATCGAGTGGGGCCCGCACAGATACGCAGTATTTT
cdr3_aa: CASSLSSGARTDTQYF

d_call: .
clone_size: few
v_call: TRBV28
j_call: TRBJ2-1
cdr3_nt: TGTGCCAGCAGTCCCACGGGGTGGTTTGATGGTGAGCAGTTCTTC
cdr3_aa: CASSPTGWFDGEQFF

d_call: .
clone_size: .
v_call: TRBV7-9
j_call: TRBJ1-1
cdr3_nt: TGTGCCAGCAGCTTAGTTTACGAGGGGAACACTGAAGCTTTCTTT
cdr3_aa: CASSLVYEGNTEAFF

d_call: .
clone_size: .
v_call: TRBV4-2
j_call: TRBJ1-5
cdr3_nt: TGTGCCAGCAGCCAAGATCAAGGGGGCAATCAGCCCCAGCATTTT
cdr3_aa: CASSQDQGGNQPQHF

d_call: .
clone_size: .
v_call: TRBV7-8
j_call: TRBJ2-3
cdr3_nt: TGTGCCAGCAGCTCGAGCCGGGACTCGGGGTATTTT
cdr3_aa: CASSSSRDSGYF

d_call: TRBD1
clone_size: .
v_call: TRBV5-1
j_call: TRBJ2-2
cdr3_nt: TGCGCCAGCAGCACGGGACAGGGGAACACCGGGGAGCTGTTTTTT
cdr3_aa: CASSTGQGNTGELFF

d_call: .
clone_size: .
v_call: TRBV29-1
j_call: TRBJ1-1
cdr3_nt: TGCAGTGTCCTTGAGACGGGCACTGAAGCTTTCTTT
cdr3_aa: CSVLETGTEAFF